The source of this TCR beta chain is a study of shared clonotypes between healthy human individuals. Whole-study findings and limits: An effect of sequencing depth on clonotype sharing among donors was expected.

A 200 ng quantity of DNA, roughly 30,000 T cell genomes, went into the sorted-subset replicate PCRs. The protocol was immunoSEQ multiplex PCR, while the TCRdb copy is restricted to in-frame clones and leaves out a portion. The data contain under 2,000,000 clones, about 95% of them singletons. Naive CD8 cells lacked CD45RO and underwent positive selection for CCR7, leaving out terminally differentiated effector memory CD45RA+ cells. Points on this clone: Antigen: not known.

Germline V gene data show CDR1 as LNHNV and CDR2 as YYDKDF (reference sequence). The CDR3 sequence is 16 residues long. The ends were cut back, 0 bases at V and 4 bases at J, with 16 bases in the middle. This sequence joins TRBV15 and TRBJ2-7; the D call may be TRBD1 or TRBD2 (5 bases each). The receptor was derived from a man aged 18 to 35 in good health. The material sequenced was naive CD8+ T cells sorted from blood. CDR3: CATSRDSGLGEYEQYF. In DNA form, the CDR3 reads TGTGCCACCAGCAGAGACTCCGGTTTGGGGGAGTACGAGCAGTACTTC.